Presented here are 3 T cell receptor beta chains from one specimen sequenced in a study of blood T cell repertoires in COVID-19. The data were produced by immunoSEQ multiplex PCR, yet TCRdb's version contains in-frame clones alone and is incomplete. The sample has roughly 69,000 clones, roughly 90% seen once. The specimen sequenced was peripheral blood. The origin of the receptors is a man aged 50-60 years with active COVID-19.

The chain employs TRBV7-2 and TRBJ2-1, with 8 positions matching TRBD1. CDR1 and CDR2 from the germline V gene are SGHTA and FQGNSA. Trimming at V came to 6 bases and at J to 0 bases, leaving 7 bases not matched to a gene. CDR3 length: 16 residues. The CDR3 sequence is CASRYLQGGSYNEQFF. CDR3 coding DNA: TGTGCCAGCAGGTACTTACAGGGGGGCTCCTACAATGAGCAGTTCTTC.

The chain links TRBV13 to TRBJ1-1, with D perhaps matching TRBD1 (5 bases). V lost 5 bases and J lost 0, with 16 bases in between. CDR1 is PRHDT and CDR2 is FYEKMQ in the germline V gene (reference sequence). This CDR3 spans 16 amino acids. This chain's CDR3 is CASSGKTVKLNTEAFF. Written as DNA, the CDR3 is TGTGCCAGCAGCGGAAAGACAGTAAAACTGAACACTGAAGCTTTCTTT.

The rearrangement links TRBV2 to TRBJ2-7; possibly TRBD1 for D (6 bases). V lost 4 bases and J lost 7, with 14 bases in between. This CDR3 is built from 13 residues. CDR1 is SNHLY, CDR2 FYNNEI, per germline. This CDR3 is CASSGDTLYEQYF. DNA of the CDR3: TGTGCCAGCAGTGGGGACACACTATATGAGCAGTACTTC.